This passage covers 22 T cell receptor beta chains from one sample sequenced in a study of shared clonotypes between healthy human individuals. Sequencing used immunoSEQ multiplex PCR; TCRdb keeps in-frame clones, though not all of them. Of 730,000 or so clones detected, about two thirds appear once; the ten largest clones hold approximately 1.8%. Input material: memory CD4+ T cells sorted from blood. This sample's subset: CD45RA-negative fraction. The receptors shown here come from a woman aged 30 to 39 in good health.

This clone was found once. The chain employs TRBV4-2 and TRBJ2-5, with 7 bases fitting TRBD2. The CDR3 is 16 amino acids. V shed 0 bases, J shed 7 bases, and the junction held 11 bases outside the gene matches. Germline loops: CDR1 LGHNA, CDR2 YNFKEQ. The CDR3 protein is CASSQDRARERGTQYF. CDR3 bases: TGTGCCAGCAGCCAAGATAGGGCGCGGGAGCGGGGGACCCAGTACTTC.

The chain links TRBV27 to TRBJ2-3; 12 bases fit TRBD2. Germline V lookup: CDR1 MNHEY, CDR2 SMNVEV (reference sequence). Trimming took 3 bases from V and 6 from J; bases not matched to a gene: 13. CDR3 length: 18 residues. The CDR3: CASSFNGTSGPYGDTQYF. The CDR3 region has the DNA TGTGCCAGCAGTTTCAATGGGACTAGCGGGCCCTACGGTGATACGCAGTATTTT.

This clone was counted ten times or more. V is TRBV18 and J is TRBJ2-5, with a possible D match to TRBD2 (5 bases). CDR3 length: 11 residues. CDR1 is KGHSH, CDR2 LQKENI, per germline. Trimming left V 3 bases short and J 13 bases short, with 12 bases between. This chain's CDR3 is CASSPGLYRYF. Here the CDR3 DNA reads TGTGCCAGCTCACCCGGACTGTATCGGTACTTC.

The chain uses TRBV14 and TRBJ1-1, with a weak D call TRBD1 (5 bases). Trimming shortened V by 0 bases and J by 3 bases, and 11 bases separated the two germline ends. Germline loops: CDR1 SGHDN, CDR2 FVKESK. This CDR3 has 15 amino acids. As DNA, the CDR3 is TGTGCCAGCAGCCAAGACCCCTCAGGGTACACTGAAGCTTTCTTT. As protein: CASSQDPSGYTEAFF. Combining the CDR3 with reference TRBV14 and TRBJ1-1 gives the whole variable domain EAGVTQFPSHSVIEKGQTVTLRCDPISGHDNLYWYRRVMGKEIKFLLHFVKESKQDESGMPNNRFLAERTGGTYSTLKVQPAELEDSGVYFCASSQDPSGYTEAFFGQGTRLTVV.

The chain is built from TRBV30 and TRBJ1-4, with TRBD1 matching over 11 bases. This CDR3 is 17 amino acids long. V lost 2 bases, J lost 0 bases, and 5 bases stayed unmatched. Germline V gene lookup returns CDR1 GTSNPN and CDR2 SVGIG (reference sequence). CDR3: CAWSTGQGAATNEKLFF. CDR3 nucleotides: TGTGCCTGGAGTACAGGACAGGGGGCCGCAACTAATGAAAAACTGTTTTTT.

J is TRBJ2-3 and V is TRBV4-2, with D perhaps given as TRBD1 or TRBD2 (6 bases each). Trimming shortened V by 0 bases and J by 0 bases, and 13 bases separated the two germline ends. The CDR3 spans 17 residues. Per germline, CDR1 LGHNA and CDR2 YNFKEQ. The CDR3 bases are TGTGCCAGCAGCCAAGATCACGGGGGCCTTAGCACAGATACGCAGTATTTT. This codes for CASSQDHGGLSTDTQYF.

This clone occurred a few times. The chain combines TRBV7-9 with TRBJ1-2; TRBD1 matches 7 bases. The CDR3 is made up of 14 amino acids. J lost 4 bases, V lost 5 bases, and 7 bases had no gene match. CDR1 is SEHNR and CDR2 is FQNEAQ in the germline V gene (reference sequence). The CDR3 here is CASSQQGSGYGYTF. CDR3 coding DNA: TGTGCCAGCAGCCAACAGGGGAGTGGCTATGGCTACACCTTC. The variable domain in full, with the rest retrieved from reference TRBV7-9 and TRBJ1-2, is DTGVSQNPRHKITKRGQNVTFRCDPISEHNRLYWYRQTLGQGPEFLTYFQNEAQLEKSRLLSDRFSAERPKGSFSTLEIQRTEQGDSAMYLCASSQQGSGYGYTFGSGTRLTVV.

The chain couples TRBV11-2 to TRBJ2-7; 8 bases match TRBD1. The germline gives CDR1 SGHAT, CDR2 FQNNGV. V trimming: 0 bases; J trimming: 3 bases; junction bases outside the gene matches: 4. This CDR3 spans 15 amino acids. CDR3 in DNA: TGTGCCAGCAGCTTAGATCGAGGGACAGGCTACGAGCAGTACTTC. Amino acid sequence: CASSLDRGTGYEQYF. The variable domain in full, with the rest retrieved from reference TRBV11-2 and TRBJ2-7, is EAGVAQSPRYKIIEKRQSVAFWCNPISGHATLYWYQQILGQGPKLLIQFQNNGVVDDSQLPKDRFSAERLKGVDSTLKIQPAKLEDSAVYLCASSLDRGTGYEQYFGPGTRLTVT.

This clone occurred once. V gene TRBV30 combines with J gene TRBJ2-3; 7 bases agree with TRBD2. The CDR3 runs 14 residues. V was clipped by 0 bases and J by 5 bases; unmatched bases: 5. Germline V lookup: CDR1 GTSNPN, CDR2 SVGIG (reference sequence). DNA of the CDR3: TGTGCCTGGAGTGTGGGGGGGAGCGAAGATACGCAGTATTTT. This codes for CAWSVGGSEDTQYF.

As to this clone: Within the sample, other DNA sequences also encode this same CDR3. The J gene is TRBJ2-5, the V gene TRBV4-1; either TRBD1 or TRBD2 may fit D (7 bases each). The germline V gene encodes CDR1 MGHRA and CDR2 YSYEKL. This CDR3 comprises 15 residues. Trimming stripped 4 bases from V and 5 bases from J, with 17 bases between. In DNA form, the CDR3 reads TGCGCCAGCAGCCGACAGGGAGGGGGCCAGGAGACCCAGTACTTC. It is translated as CASSRQGGGQETQYF.

This rearrangement joins TRBV6-1 to TRBJ2-7; possible D gene TRBD2, 5 bases. CDR1 and CDR2 from the germline V gene are MNHNS and SASEGT. The CDR3 is made up of 12 amino acids. The germline V and J ends were trimmed by 4 bases and 4 bases, with 8 bases remaining between them. The DNA for the CDR3 is TGTGCCAGCAGTGGGACTGGATACGAGCAGTACTTC. It codes for CASSGTGYEQYF.

The rearrangement joins TRBV6-6 to TRBJ2-1; D call uncertain. Germline CDR1 and CDR2: MNHNY and SVGAGI (reference sequence). The CDR3 is made up of 16 amino acids. Trimming removed 7 bases at V and 4 bases at J, with 20 bases between. In DNA form, the CDR3 reads TGTGCCAGCACCCAAACTTCCTGGACGTCGTACAATGAGCAGTTCTTC. Amino acids: CASTQTSWTSYNEQFF.

The gene calls are TRBV2 and TRBJ2-7, with D perhaps matching TRBD2 (6 bases). CDR1 and CDR2 from the germline V gene are SNHLY and FYNNEI. V was trimmed by 6 bases and J by 6 bases, leaving 18 bases between them. The CDR3 covers 14 residues. The CDR3 loop is CASRPVVGGSEQYF. The CDR3 nucleotides are TGTGCCAGCAGGCCGGTTGTGGGGGGAAGCGAGCAGTACTTC.

The J gene is TRBJ2-5, the V gene TRBV6-6; 10 bases line up with TRBD2. Germline values: CDR1 MNHNY, CDR2 SVGAGI (reference sequence). V lost 5 bases and J lost 5; bases outside the gene matches: 8. The CDR3 covers 15 residues. The chain's CDR3 is CASSQKREGWETQYF. The CDR3 DNA follows: TGTGCCAGCAGTCAAAAGCGGGAGGGCTGGGAGACCCAGTACTTC.

This clone was found once. CDR3 DNA sequence: TGTGCCAGCAGCCCCGGACAGGGTACGATCTATGGCTACACCTTC. Translated: CASSPGQGTIYGYTF. The chain employs TRBV7-8 and TRBJ1-2; TRBD1 matches at 8 bases. CDR1 and CDR2 from the germline V gene are SGHVS and FQNEAQ. With V trimmed by 5 bases and J by 4 bases, 9 bases remained unmatched. This CDR3 is built from 15 residues.

The rearrangement uses TRBV9 and TRBJ2-3; 11 bases align to TRBD2. The CDR3 runs to 15 residues. CDR1 SGDLS and CDR2 YYNGEE come from the germline V gene. J gave up 2 bases and V 4 bases, and 3 bases lay outside the gene matches. In DNA, the CDR3 is TGTGCCAGCAGCCGACTAGCGGGGACCACAGATACGCAGTATTTT. It encodes CASSRLAGTTDTQYF.

This clone appeared a few times. V and J are TRBV30 and TRBJ1-2; D gene uncertain. Trimming took 1 base from V and 2 from J, leaving 2 bases between them. Germline lookup yields CDR1 GTSNPN and CDR2 SVGIG (reference sequence). CDR3 size: 11 residues. CDR3 region: CAWSGNYGYTF. The CDR3 DNA reads as TGTGCCTGGAGTGGAAACTATGGCTACACCTTC.

J is TRBJ1-4 and V is TRBV28; 9 positions agree with TRBD1. V was clipped by 3 bases and J by 13 bases; unmatched bases: 12. Germline CDR1 is MDHEN and CDR2 is SYDVKM. This CDR3 comprises 15 residues. CDR3 region: CASSLRDRVSSGLFF. The CDR3 DNA reads as TGTGCCAGCAGTTTGAGGGACAGGGTCTCGAGCGGACTGTTTTTT.

This sequence joins TRBV6-6 and TRBJ1-5, with D perhaps TRBD1 (5 bases). This CDR3 has 13 amino acids. The V end was cut by 5 bases, the J end by 3 bases, with 8 bases between. Germline V gene sequence: CDR1 MNHNY, CDR2 SVGAGI (reference sequence). As DNA, the CDR3 is TGTGCCAGCAGTCCAGGGCACAATCAGCCCCAGCATTTT. This translates into CASSPGHNQPQHF.

This clone was recorded a few times. The chain combines TRBV19 with TRBJ2-7; D remains ambiguous. Trimming took off 3 bases at V and 9 bases at J, with 24 bases between the two ends. The CDR3 covers 16 residues. Germline V gives CDR1 LNHDA, CDR2 SQIVND (reference sequence). The CDR3 DNA reads TGTGCCAGTAGTATTATCCCAGGCTCCGAACCGGCCGGGCAGTACTTC. Translation: CASSIIPGSEPAGQYF.

The chain recombines TRBV5-4 with TRBJ2-5, with D uncertain. V shed 1 base and J shed 3 bases, with 7 bases lying between them. Per the germline V gene, CDR1 is SGHNT and CDR2 is YYREEE (reference sequence). This CDR3 contains 13 residues. CDR3 nucleotides: TGTGCCAGCAGCTTGCAGGCAGAAGAGACCCAGTACTTC. Amino acid sequence: CASSLQAEETQYF.

This chain connects TRBV2 to TRBJ1-5; weak D call: TRBD1 (6 bases). Looked up from germline, CDR1 is SNHLY and CDR2 is FYNNEI. The CDR3 has 14 amino acids. The V end was cut by 7 bases, the J end by 0 bases, with 10 bases between. The CDR3 DNA is TGTGCCAGCACCTGGACAGCTAGCAATCAGCCCCAGCATTTT. Protein product: CASTWTASNQPQHF.